The text below deals with one TCR beta chain. No antigen is known for it. Used for diagnoses were clinical symptoms, serum thyroxine and TRAb, thyroid ultrasound and orbital computed tomography. TCR beta CDR3 regions were amplified from RNA transcripts. HTBI primers were employed in a first-round RT-PCR of the TCR CDR3. TCRdb analysed the multiplex PCR reads with MiXCR anew, one entry per CDR3 protein. This table has 350,000 to 400,000 distinct CDR3 sequences, about 19% appearing once. The sample originates from a study of T cells in Graves' hyperthyroidism and ophthalmopathy. Study outcomes and limitations: Within blood appeared most thyroid clonotypes that had expanded above 0.001.

Germline loops: CDR1 MNHEY, CDR2 SVGAGI. V lost 4 bases to trimming and J lost 0 bases, with 18 bases between them. The CDR3 is made up of 17 amino acids. The V and J genes are TRBV6-5 and TRBJ1-1; D may be TRBD1 (6 bases). The source is a woman between 18 and 29 years old with Graves' hyperthyroidism. Sequencing used blood. The CDR3 nucleotides read TGTGCCAGCAGTTGGTCTGGGCAGGGGAGCGTGAACACTGAAGCTTTCTTT. Encoded protein: CASSWSGQGSVNTEAFF.